The 16 T cell receptor beta chains listed next were all sequenced from one sample in a study of human T cells and chemical hapten exposure. As for time point: patch test 3, about 24 weeks after DPC sensitization. As for treatment: therapeutic diphenylcyclopropenone sensitization with weekly scalp DPC. TCRdb itself ran the RACE reads through MiXCR, one entry per CDR3 protein. The repertoire holds 210,000 or so distinct CDR3 sequences, with approximately 26% as singletons. The sample consisted of whole blood, taken in connection with sensitization to the hapten diphenylcyclopropenone (DPC). The receptors were gathered from a woman aged 40 to 55 with alopecia areata. Some clones in this sample may be carry-over from other donors' samples.

This clonotype has a count of ten or more. The chain uses TRBV12-3 or TRBV12-4 and TRBJ2-1, with D hard to call. Trimming took 3 bases from V and 2 from J, leaving 2 bases between them. This CDR3 is 12 amino acids long. This CDR3 is CASSLTYNEQFF. CDR3 in DNA: TGTGCCAGCAGTTTGACCTACAATGAGCAGTTCTTC.

Judged by abundance, this clonotype is medium-sized. The chain recombines TRBV6-2 or TRBV6-3 with TRBJ2-1; D is unclear. CDR1 MNHEY and CDR2 SVGEGT come from the germline V gene. The CDR3 loop spans 13 amino acids. V lost 6 bases and J 5 bases, leaving 11 bases between the germline ends. This CDR3 is CASSPDSHNEQFF. In nucleotides, the CDR3 is TGTGCCAGCAGCCCTGACTCACACAATGAGCAGTTCTTC.

V is TRBV6-6 and J is TRBJ1-2; 12 nucleotides line up with TRBD1. Germline V gene data show CDR1 as MNHNY and CDR2 as SVGAGI (reference sequence). V dropped 6 bases and J dropped 5; count of bases not matched to a gene: 4. The CDR3 totals 14 residues. CDR3 in DNA: TGTGCCAGCAGACTGGGACAGGGGGCGTATGGCTACACCTTC. The encoded protein is CASRLGQGAYGYTF.

The sample holds a few counts of this clonotype. The CDR3 nucleotides read TGTGCCAGCAGTGACTCAGGGGCCCAAGAGACCCAGTACTTC. The encoded protein is CASSDSGAQETQYF. The chain couples TRBV12-3 or TRBV12-4 to TRBJ2-5; possibly TRBD1 for D (6 bases). V was clipped by 5 bases and J by 1 base, with 11 bases between them. CDR3 length equals 14 residues.

This clonotype was recorded at least ten times. The chain recombines TRBV29-1 with TRBJ1-1, with D perhaps matching TRBD1 (5 bases). V lost 7 bases to trimming and J lost 1 base, with 13 bases between them. The CDR3 loop spans 13 amino acids. Germline loops: CDR1 SQVTM, CDR2 ANQGSEA. CDR3 loop: CSGSGLQNTEAFF. The CDR3 bases are TGCAGCGGCTCGGGACTCCAGAACACTGAAGCTTTCTTT.

This clonotype was observed a handful of times. This chain uses TRBV9 with TRBJ2-7; 10 bases line up with TRBD1. The CDR3 is 15 amino acids. After removal of 3 bases from V and 1 base from J, the junction contained 4 bases not matched to a gene. CDR1 and CDR2 (germline): SGDLS, YYNGEE. The DNA of the CDR3 is TGTGCCAGCAGCGAGATGGGACAGGGGTCCTACGAGCAGTACTTC. Its translation is CASSEMGQGSYEQYF.

DNA for the CDR3: TGTGCCAGCGGATACAGGGGGCGCGTGCCAGATACGCAGTATTTT. Translation gives CASGYRGRVPDTQYF. The chain combines TRBV28 with TRBJ2-3; 9 nucleotides align to TRBD1. This CDR3 spans 15 amino acids. In germline, CDR1 is MDHEN, CDR2 SYDVKM. Trimming removed 8 bases from V and 4 bases from J; junction bases left unmatched: 10.

V usage is TRBV3-1 and J usage is TRBJ2-7, with D uncertain. Trimming shortened V by 6 bases and J by 2 bases, and 11 bases separated the two germline ends. The CDR3 is made up of 13 amino acids. The V gene's germline CDR1 is LGHDT and CDR2 YNNKEL (reference sequence). The CDR3 is CASSPINAYEQYF. CDR3 sequence (DNA): TGTGCCAGCAGTCCCATTAATGCCTACGAGCAGTACTTC.

J is TRBJ2-3 and V is TRBV28; D gene ambiguous. Per the germline V gene, CDR1 is MDHEN and CDR2 is SYDVKM. The CDR3 sequence is 12 residues long. V was pared by 4 bases and J by 2 bases, with 4 bases between. CDR3 bases: TGTGCCAGCAGTTGGTCCACAGATACGCAGTATTTT. This gives the protein CASSWSTDTQYF.

This rearrangement joins TRBV20-1 to TRBJ2-2; 7 nucleotides match TRBD2. CDR3 length: 14 residues. Trimming at V came to 6 bases and at J to 6 bases, leaving 10 bases not matched to a gene. The germline V gene encodes CDR1 DFQATT and CDR2 SNEGSKA (reference sequence). This CDR3 reads CSANRDYLAGELFF. In DNA, the CDR3 is TGCAGTGCAAACCGGGACTATCTCGCCGGGGAGCTGTTTTTT.

This clonotype has only a few counts. The chain employs TRBV3-1 and TRBJ2-7; 7 bases align to TRBD2. The germline V gene encodes CDR1 LGHDT and CDR2 YNNKEL (reference sequence). With 4 bases clipped from V and 2 bases from J, the junction kept 5 bases outside the gene matches. The CDR3 sequence is 14 residues long. The CDR3 sequence: CASSRAGATYEQYF. CDR3 nucleotides: TGTGCCAGCAGCCGTGCGGGAGCCACCTACGAGCAGTACTTC.

The rearrangement links TRBV10-3 to TRBJ1-5; D gene ambiguous. The V gene lost 2 bases and the J gene lost 7 bases, with 6 bases spanning the gap. The CDR3 loop spans 12 amino acids. Per germline, CDR1 ENHRY and CDR2 SYGVKD. CDR3 DNA sequence: TGTGCCATCAGTGAGCCATTGCAGCCCCAGCATTTT. Residues: CAISEPLQPQHF.

The table lists this clonotype with a few counts. The V gene is TRBV5-1, the J gene TRBJ2-5; possible D gene TRBD2, 5 bases. With 6 bases removed from V and 5 bases from J, the gap between germline ends came to 17 bases. In germline, CDR1 is SGHRS, CDR2 YFSETQ. The CDR3 has 14 amino acids. The CDR3 coding sequence is TGCGCCAGCACCGGACTCGGAATGCAGGAGACCCAGTACTTC. Its translation is CASTGLGMQETQYF.

The chain's CDR3 is CASSYSFGNQETQYF. DNA of the CDR3: TGTGCCAGCAGTTACTCGTTCGGGAACCAAGAGACCCAGTACTTC. The chain recombines TRBV6-5 with TRBJ2-5, with D possibly matching TRBD2 (5 bases). Germline lookup yields CDR1 MNHEY and CDR2 SVGAGI. V dropped 0 bases and J dropped 0 bases, with 8 bases sitting between them. This CDR3 has 15 residues.

CDR3 residues: CASGTLVSTGELFF. CDR3 in DNA: TGTGCCAGCGGCACCCTCGTTTCCACCGGGGAGCTGTTTTTT. The gene calls are TRBV6-5 and TRBJ2-2, with D uncertain. Germline-derived CDR1 and CDR2 are MNHEY and SVGAGI. V lost 8 bases and J 4 bases, leaving 14 bases between the germline ends. The length of the CDR3 is 14 residues.

This clonotype was found a few times. In nucleotides, the CDR3 is TGTGCCAGCACGACAGCCGGGACGGCCTACAATGAGCAGTTCTTC. This codes for CASTTAGTAYNEQFF. The chain couples TRBV27 to TRBJ2-1; D possibly uses TRBD1 or TRBD2 (5 bases each). Per germline, CDR1 MNHEY and CDR2 SMNVEV (reference sequence). Trimming left V 7 bases short and J 2 bases short, with 15 bases between. The CDR3 spans 15 residues.